This T cell receptor beta chain is drawn from a study of Graves' ophthalmopathy and Graves' hyperthyroidism listed by TCRdb under 2018. Notes on the research overall: Peripheral blood was collected before any treatment was given, at the time of initial diagnosis. The study used signatures of the TCR beta repertoire to tell Graves' ophthalmopathy apart from Graves' hyperthyroidism and to predict which patients would progress to ophthalmopathy. In total, 135 blood samples were TCR-sequenced: 40 to 45 ophthalmopathy, around 75 hyperthyroidism and roughly 17 hyperthyroidism-to-ophthalmopathy patients. A discovery set of 100 patients (roughly 43 ophthalmopathy, around 57 stable hyperthyroidism) was enrolled to explore V-J signatures distinguishing ophthalmopathy from hyperthyroidism. An independent validation cohort was composed of approximately 18 hyperthyroidism patients and 17 patients who later progressed from hyperthyroidism to ophthalmopathy. In over 5 hyperthyroidism patients, the T-cell repertoire of thyroid tissue was compared with the T-cell repertoire of blood. Once sampling was done, hyperthyroidism patients were given methimazole at a starting dose of 30 mg daily, while ophthalmopathy patients were given high-dose intravenous methylprednisolone. The roughly 99 discovery patients were divided at random into training and test sets in a 7:3 ratio.

CDR1 PRHDT and CDR2 FYEKMQ were looked up in the germline V gene (reference sequence). From V the trimming removes 3 bases and from J it removes 7 bases, while the gene matches leave 8 bases of the junction unaccounted for. Spanning cysteine to phenylalanine, the CDR3 consists of 15 amino acids. This entry keeps only the CDR3 DNA: 45 bases, framed from base 1. TCR beta CDR3 regions were amplified from RNA transcripts for repertoire sequencing. HTBI primers and the Qiagen OneStep RT-PCR kit were used in a first-round RT-PCR, which was followed by a second-round multiplex PCR, size selection and purification. Libraries were sequenced paired-end with 100 bp reads on an Illumina HiSeq2000. In the original analysis: SOAPnuke was used for read processing, and reads with adapters, uncalled bases, a mean Phred below 15, or no exact constant-primer or identifier match were discarded. COPE v1.2.5 was used to merge high-quality paired reads. Each unique nucleotide sequence was treated as a clonotype, and MiTCR v1.1 was used to align the clonotypes to the IMGT TRB V, D and J references. Analysis was restricted to V-J combinations with a frequency above 0.0001, which covered 99.2% of repertoires. A TCR clonal expansion and chaos score per V-J combination was defined as the ratio of F50 clonal expansion to chaos observed in the TCRdist matrix. Features were reduced by Welch's t-statistics and random forest to over 10 V-J combinations, which fed a naive Bayes classifier. Thyroid-blood repertoire similarity was quantified with the Morisita-Horn index. In TCRdb, the public reads were trimmed at Q25 with fastp and aligned with MiXCR, with productive beta chains retained. Rows are combined by CDR3 protein, so each entry shows the most common genes and DNA. These V and J calls originate from TCRdb's pipeline instead of the authors' own analysis. For this sample the table gives about 400,000 distinct CDR3 sequences, of which approximately 15% were detected only once. The ten largest account for around 7% of the sample.

A patient counted as having stable hyperthyroidism if there was no progression to ophthalmopathy within 18 months of follow-up. Patients with hyperthyroidism were aged 18 to 65 years, had been newly diagnosed, and had a disease duration of less than 2 months. Patients were excluded if they had other autoimmune diseases, uncontrolled infections, pregnancy or lactation. Clinical symptoms, serum thyroxine, TRAb, thyroid ultrasound and orbital computed tomography formed the basis of the diagnosis. PBMCs were isolated from about 9.2 ml of fresh peripheral blood by Ficoll-Paque density gradient centrifugation. Total RNA was extracted with Trizol reagent and quality-checked on an Agilent 2100 Bioanalyzer. On the study overall, not on this receptor specifically: No statistical method was used to set the sample size in advance, and the investigators knew which group each participant was assigned to. In cross-validation, the 13-signature model distinguished ophthalmopathy from stable hyperthyroidism with just over 85% sensitivity and almost 83% specificity, and in the test set the corresponding values were about 80% and 75%. In validation, the model predicted ophthalmopathy progression with about 64% sensitivity and around 72% specificity; some 13 predicted patients were CT-confirmed with GO in a median of about 7.1 months. Among expanded thyroid clonotypes with frequency above 0.001, most also showed up in blood, which suggests that blood repertoires may reflect the thyroid immune response.

Comments on this clonotype: Its specific antigen is unknown. Base qualities are not at hand, and no much larger clone is one base apart.

Sequencing used peripheral blood. The V and J genes are TRBV13 and TRBJ2-2; 7 bases in the middle match TRBD1. The TCR comes from a woman under 30 with stable Graves' hyperthyroidism. Donor details come from another sample of the same person, matched by shared clones. The CDR3 loop reads CASSLTGSRSGELFF. The nucleotide sequence is given as TGTGCCAGCAGCTTGACAGGGAGCAGGAGCGGGGAGCTGTTTTTT.